Here is one T cell receptor (beta chain) with its context. Its antigen is still unknown. This record belongs to a study of human T cells and chemical hapten exposure. Study-wide results and caveats: Having alopecia, the donors may differ immunologically from healthy people. TCRs above 1 in 1000 frequency did not change with DPC sensitization.

This CDR3 is built from 18 residues. Time point of the sample: patch test 2, 6 weeks after DPC sensitization. Indicated treatment: therapeutic diphenylcyclopropenone sensitization with weekly scalp DPC. In the source study's methods: A per-sample median of about 96,000 TCRs was observed, with counts ranging from about 20,000 to 750,000. TCRdb re-called the RACE reads with MiXCR, one entry per CDR3 protein. The V and J calls reflect TCRdb's pipeline rather than the authors' work. The table shows a few hundred thousand distinct CDR3 sequences, with roughly 6.3% occurring only once. The specimen was whole blood, collected in connection with sensitization to the hapten diphenylcyclopropenone (DPC). This TCR derives from a woman younger than 30 with alopecia areata. Some clones in this sample may be carry-over from other donors' samples. This chain connects TRBV21-1 to TRBJ2-4; the table's TRBD1 call for D was not verified on the DNA. TRBV21-1 is recorded as a pseudogene. The CDR3 nucleotides read TGTGCCAGCAGCCCCCTAGGGGGGACCAATTCAACGAAAAACATTCAGTACTTC. Its protein product is CASSPLGGTNSTKNIQYF.